The clone carrying this T cell receptor (beta chain) occurred once. Its antigen is unidentified. This record belongs to a study of PD-L1 blockade in urothelial cancer. Study observations and caveats: Lower pretreatment blood TCR clonality, under the median, predicted better survival, researchers reported.

Measured with immunoSEQ multiplex PCR; TCRdb has only the in-frame clones, and not every one. The table lists approximately 83,000 clones, around 78% of them singletons, with roughly 8% in the top ten. Time point described: peripheral blood 6 weeks after treatment start. The V end lost 3 bases, the J end lost 2 bases, and 17 bases lay between the germline ends. Germline V gene lookup returns CDR1 MNHEY and CDR2 SVGAGI. The CDR3 extends over 16 amino acids. The source of this sequence is a man aged 65-85 years with urothelial cancer. Sequences were derived from PBMCs, sampled around atezolizumab (anti-PD-L1) treatment. The chain joins TRBV6-5 to TRBJ2-7; the D gene is possibly TRBD1 (6 bases). CDR3 coding DNA: TGTGCCAGCAGTTATTGGGGCAGGGGACCGACCTACGAGCAGTACTTC. Encoded protein: CASSYWGRGPTYEQYF.